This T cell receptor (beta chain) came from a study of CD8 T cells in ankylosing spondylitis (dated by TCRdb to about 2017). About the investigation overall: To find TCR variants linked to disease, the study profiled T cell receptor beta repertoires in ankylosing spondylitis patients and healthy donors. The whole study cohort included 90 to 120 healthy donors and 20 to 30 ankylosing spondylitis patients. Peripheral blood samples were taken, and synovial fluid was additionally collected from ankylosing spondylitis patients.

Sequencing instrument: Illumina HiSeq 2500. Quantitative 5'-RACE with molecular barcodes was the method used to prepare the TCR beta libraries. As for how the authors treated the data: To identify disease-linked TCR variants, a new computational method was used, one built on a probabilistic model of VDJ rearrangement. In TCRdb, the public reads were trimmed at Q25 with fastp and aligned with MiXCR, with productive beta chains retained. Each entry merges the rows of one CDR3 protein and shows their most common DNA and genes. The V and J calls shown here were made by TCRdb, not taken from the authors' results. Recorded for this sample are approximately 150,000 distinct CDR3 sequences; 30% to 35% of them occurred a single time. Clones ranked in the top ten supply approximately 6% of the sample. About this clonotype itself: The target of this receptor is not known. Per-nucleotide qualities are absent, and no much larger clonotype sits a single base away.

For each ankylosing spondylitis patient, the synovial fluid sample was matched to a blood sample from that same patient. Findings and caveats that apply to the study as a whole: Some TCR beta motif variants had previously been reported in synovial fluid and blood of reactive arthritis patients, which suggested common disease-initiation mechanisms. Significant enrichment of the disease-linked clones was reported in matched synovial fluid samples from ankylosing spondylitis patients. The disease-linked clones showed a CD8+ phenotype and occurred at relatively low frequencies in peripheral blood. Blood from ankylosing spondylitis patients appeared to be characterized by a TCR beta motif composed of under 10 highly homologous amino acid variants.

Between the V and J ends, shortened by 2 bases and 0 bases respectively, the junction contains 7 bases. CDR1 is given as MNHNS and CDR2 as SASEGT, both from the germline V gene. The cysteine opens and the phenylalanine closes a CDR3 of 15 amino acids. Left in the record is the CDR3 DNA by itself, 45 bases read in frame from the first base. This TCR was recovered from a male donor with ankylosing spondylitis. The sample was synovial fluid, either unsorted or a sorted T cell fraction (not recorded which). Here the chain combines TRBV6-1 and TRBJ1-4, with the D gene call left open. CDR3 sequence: CASSEQLATNEKLFF. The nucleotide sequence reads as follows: TGTGCCAGCAGTGAACAGTTAGCAACTAATGAAAAACTGTTTTTT.